This entry concerns a single T cell receptor beta chain. The V end lost 5 bases, the J end lost 9 bases, and 14 bases lay between the germline ends. Germline lookup yields CDR1 SNHLY and CDR2 FYNNEI. This CDR3 has 14 amino acids. This specimen belongs to a study of blood T cell repertoires in COVID-19. Across the study: Specimens from acute and convalescent COVID-19 originated in the United States, Italy and Spain. PBMCs, B-cell-depleted T cells, or T cells provided the cDNA or gDNA that made up the material.

Authors' analysis steps: Scientists estimated how many nucleated cells there were by amplifying reference gene primers. TCRdb's copy holds only in-frame clones and misses some; the assay was immunoSEQ multiplex PCR. From that table come the V and J calls and clone size; the DNA was used to work out D and trimming. The sample includes about 150,000 clones, roughly 82% of them seen just once. The chain carries TRBV2 and TRBJ1-6, with TRBD1 as a possible D gene (6 bases). The receptor comes from a human donor in a cohort sampled during active COVID-19. Specimen: peripheral blood. The chain's CDR3 is CASSPRAGASPLHF. The CDR3 region has the DNA TGTGCCAGCAGTCCCCGGGCAGGGGCTTCACCCCTCCACTTT.